This T cell receptor (beta chain) derives from a study of cytomegalovirus exposure and HLA in healthy donors. General study findings and limits: Available immune exposure information covered CMV serostatus only. Later genetic work tied a missense DCLRE1C variant to beta-chain V and J trimming. TCR association rates varied by HLA locus in a later analysis, with DRB1 highest and HLA-C lowest. HLA allele associations emerged for 16,951 TCR beta sequences in a later analysis, at 0.05 false discovery rate.

Germline-derived CDR1 and CDR2 are SEHNR and FQNEAQ (reference sequence). This CDR3 region has 16 residues. Details on this clone: Its antigen is undetermined. One junction end disagrees with the germline gene, perhaps due to a read error.

The study ran its PCR with 60 Vbeta and 13 Jbeta primers. The repertoire was sequenced with immunoSEQ multiplex PCR; TCRdb's copy has only in-frame clones and lacks some. This table has tens of thousands of clones, around four fifths appearing once. Material: PBMCs. The V and J genes are TRBV7-9 and TRBJ2-7; 10 nucleotides line up with TRBD1. The clonotype was recovered from a male donor in good health and CMV-seronegative. This chain's CDR3 is CSSSFPLGTGAYEQYF. The CDR3 DNA sequence: TGTTCCAGCAGCTTTCCTTTAGGGACAGGGGCCTACGAGCAGTACTTC.